The 10 T cell receptor beta chains in this list originate from one sample, sequenced in a study of T cell repertoires in ileal Crohn's disease. The protocol was immunoSEQ multiplex PCR, while the TCRdb copy is restricted to in-frame clones and leaves out a portion. The sample shows more than 11,000 clones, 65% to 80% of them seen only once. Time point meaning: inflamed ileum from the surgical specimen. What was sequenced was ileal tissue. Receptor source: an adult with Crohn's disease.

This clone was counted once. The chain has TRBV5-1 and TRBJ1-1; D is possibly TRBD1 (5 bases). V was clipped by 4 bases and J by 4 bases, with 17 bases between them. This CDR3 contains 15 residues. Germline V CDR1 and CDR2: SGHRS, YFSETQ. CDR3 nucleotide sequence: TGCGCCAGCAGCCCGGTCGGGGCGGGCGTCACTGAAGCTTTCTTT. Protein product: CASSPVGAGVTEAFF.

As to this clone: At the DNA level, this CDR3 is encoded by other sequences in the same sample as well. The V and J genes are TRBV10-2 and TRBJ2-5; D perhaps matches TRBD2 (6 bases). Germline-derived CDR1 and CDR2 are WSHSY and SAAADI. V dropped 4 bases and J dropped 2 bases, with 8 bases sitting between them. This CDR3 is built from 13 residues. DNA for the CDR3: TGCGCCAGCAGTGGGGGGACTCAAGAGACCCAGTACTTC. Its translation is CASSGGTQETQYF.

J is TRBJ2-7 and V is TRBV14; 8 nucleotides line up with TRBD1. Germline CDR1 reads SGHDN; CDR2 reads FVKESK. The CDR3 runs to 16 residues. V lost 4 bases, J lost 3 bases, and 11 bases stayed unmatched. The CDR3 loop is CASSRGRDRFNYEQYF. The CDR3 nucleotides read TGTGCCAGCAGCCGGGGTCGGGACAGGTTTAACTACGAGCAGTACTTC.

The gene calls are TRBV5-8 and TRBJ2-3, with 10 bases that match TRBD2. Per germline, CDR1 SGHTS and CDR2 YDEGEE. The CDR3 spans 16 residues. The junction had 10 bases not matched to a gene; V was cut back by 4 bases and J by 5 bases. The chain's CDR3 is CASSLGLAVGRDTQYF. As DNA, the CDR3 is TGTGCCAGCAGCCTAGGACTAGCGGTAGGAAGAGATACGCAGTATTTT.

In DNA form, the CDR3 reads TGTGCCAGCTCACCACCGTTGGGGGGCTCATCTGGAAACACCATATATTTT. It specifies CASSPPLGGSSGNTIYF. The chain recombines TRBV18 with TRBJ1-3; D possibly corresponds to TRBD1 (6 bases). The V gene lost 0 bases and the J gene lost 1 base, with 13 bases spanning the gap. In germline, CDR1 is KGHSH, CDR2 LQKENI. The length of the CDR3 is 17 residues.

The chain joins TRBV11-3 to TRBJ1-2; D gene unclear. V gave up 2 bases and J gave up 2 bases, with 9 bases separating them. The CDR3 totals 14 residues. The germline CDR1 and CDR2 sequences are SGHNT and YENEEA. The CDR3 sequence is CASSLTRLNYGYTF. The CDR3 DNA reads as TGTGCCAGCAGCTTAACGAGGCTCAACTATGGCTACACCTTC.

The V and J genes are TRBV5-4 and TRBJ1-2; 8 bases line up with TRBD1. V shed 6 bases and J 1 base; nucleotides not matched to a gene: 20. Germline assignment: CDR1 SGHNT and CDR2 YYREEE (reference sequence). CDR3 length equals 19 residues. The CDR3 sequence: CASTFAPNNQGAVNYGYTF. The CDR3 coding sequence is TGTGCCAGCACCTTTGCACCTAACAACCAGGGGGCTGTTAACTATGGCTACACCTTC.

The chain combines TRBV7-9 with TRBJ2-2; 12 bases match TRBD2. With 3 bases clipped from V and 4 bases from J, the junction kept 3 bases outside the gene matches. This CDR3 comprises 16 residues. Per germline, CDR1 SEHNR and CDR2 FQNEAQ (reference sequence). CDR3 region: CASSLGGLAGTGELFF. CDR3 nucleotide sequence: TGTGCCAGCAGCTTGGGGGGACTAGCGGGCACCGGGGAGCTGTTTTTT.

This clone was found once. The V gene is TRBV9, the J gene TRBJ1-4; TRBD1 agrees at 7 bases. Losses at the gene ends were 0 bases for V and 8 bases for J; bases not matched to a gene: 4. Per the germline V gene, CDR1 is SGDLS and CDR2 is YYNGEE. The CDR3 loop spans 14 amino acids. The chain's CDR3 is CASSVEAGGEKLFF. CDR3 bases: TGTGCCAGCAGCGTAGAGGCAGGGGGAGAAAAACTGTTTTTT.

This clone occurred once. The CDR3 region has the DNA TGTGCCAGCAGCTCCACGGACACGCTAGGCCAGCCCCAGCATTTT. It translates to CASSSTDTLGQPQHF. This rearrangement joins TRBV5-6 to TRBJ1-5; D might be TRBD1 (5 bases). Trimming pared 3 bases from V and 7 bases from J, leaving 17 bases between. CDR1 SGHDT and CDR2 YYEEEE come from the germline V gene. This CDR3 spans 15 amino acids.